This T cell receptor beta chain was retrieved from a study of immune cell composition in non-small cell lung cancer. Findings and limits, study-wide: Tumour-associated clones >0.5% occurred in roughly a third of adenocarcinomas, about 69% of squamous. In adenocarcinoma, maximal tumour-associated clone frequency tracked TIL tumour reactivity.

Normal lung was sampled as far from the tumour as possible, at least 3 cm. The CDR3 runs 14 residues. CDR1 LNHNV and CDR2 YYDKDF come from the germline V gene (reference sequence). The V and J ends lost 1 base and 3 bases, in that order; junction bases with no gene match: 2. Profiling relied on immunoSEQ multiplex PCR, and the TCRdb table lists in-frame clones only, not all of them. The table includes about 3,600 clones, more than 60% detected once. In regard to this clone: No antigen is known for it.

The clonotype comes from a human donor with non-small cell lung cancer. Sequences were obtained from non-adjacent lung tissue. The chain joins TRBV15 to TRBJ2-5; TRBD2 matches at 7 bases. CDR3 in amino acids: CATSRAGGKETQYF. CDR3 coding DNA: TGTGCCACCAGCAGAGCGGGGGGTAAAGAGACCCAGTACTTC. Combining the CDR3 with reference TRBV15 and TRBJ2-5 gives the whole variable domain DAMVIQNPRYQVTQFGKPVTLSCSQTLNHNVMYWYQQKSSQAPKLLFHYYDKDFNNEADTPDNFQSRRPNTSFCFLDIRSPGLGDTAMYLCATSRAGGKETQYFGPGTRLLVL.